This record looks at one T cell receptor (beta chain) sequence and its context. V shed 3 bases, J shed 6 bases, and the junction held 8 bases outside the gene matches. The CDR3 is made up of 16 amino acids. Germline values: CDR1 SGHNT, CDR2 YYREEE (reference sequence). The data were taken from a study of CD8 T cells in Susac syndrome. The authors sequenced TCR beta from blood CD8+ and CD4+ T cells. Each multiple sclerosis control was a treatment-naive patient with relapsing-remitting disease that was either stable or active. The TEMRA cells underwent FACS enrichment, while the CD8+ and CD4+ T cells underwent negative isolation. The authors reverse transcribed roughly 0.5 to 1 ug RNA with random hexamers. The authors amplified TCR beta CDR3 across 54 Vbeta and 13 Jbeta using immunoSEQ multiplex PCR. From the immunoSEQ multiplex PCR reads, TCRdb called clonotypes with MiXCR, one entry per CDR3 protein. This sample has roughly 200,000 distinct CDR3 sequences, with around 93% found just once.

The clonotype was recovered from a human donor with multiple sclerosis. The sequencing input was CD4+ T cells from PBMCs. The rearrangement links TRBV5-4 to TRBJ1-4, with 10 bases lining up with TRBD1. CDR3 DNA sequence: TGTGCCAGCAGCTCGGGAACCGGGACAGGGGATGAAAAACTGTTTTTT. The encoded protein is CASSSGTGTGDEKLFF.